These T cell receptor beta chains were read from a single sample in a study of cytomegalovirus exposure and HLA in healthy donors. The repertoire was sequenced with immunoSEQ multiplex PCR; TCRdb's copy has only in-frame clones and lacks some. Altogether about 200,000 clones are present, about two thirds being singletons, with the ten largest covering 2.6%. Material for sequencing was PBMCs. The receptors were gathered from a man aged 35 to 55 in good health and CMV-seropositive. The CDR3 runs from the conserved cysteine through the conserved F or W. Fields, in order: D gene, J gene, V gene, clone size, CDR3 DNA, CDR3 protein. A D gene is named only where the DNA matches it firmly. Rows may omit the clone size; those that give it use once, few, many or a size class.

d_gene: NA
j_gene: TRBJ2-7
v_gene: TRBV5-6
abundance: NA
CDR3nt: TGTGCCAGCAGCTTTGAGACTAGTTTCTACGAGCAGTACTTC
CDR3aa: CASSFETSFYEQYF

d_gene: TRBD1
j_gene: TRBJ1-6
v_gene: TRBV6-6
abundance: NA
CDR3nt: TGTGCCAGCACTCTCCAGACAGGGGGGAATTCACCCCTCCACTTT
CDR3aa: CASTLQTGGNSPLHF

d_gene: TRBD1
j_gene: TRBJ2-7
v_gene: TRBV6-5
abundance: NA
CDR3nt: TGTGCCAGCAGTTATATAGCAGGGGGCTACGAGCAGTACTTC
CDR3aa: CASSYIAGGYEQYF

d_gene: NA
j_gene: TRBJ2-7
v_gene: TRBV4-2
abundance: NA
CDR3nt: TGTGCCAGCAGCCAAGATTCCGACGGACTCTACGAGCAGTACTTC
CDR3aa: CASSQDSDGLYEQYF

d_gene: TRBD1
j_gene: TRBJ2-2
v_gene: TRBV11-2
abundance: NA
CDR3nt: TGTGCCAGCAGCCCCCTGACAGGGGCGACCGGGGAGCTGTTTTTT
CDR3aa: CASSPLTGATGELFF

d_gene: NA
j_gene: TRBJ2-4
v_gene: TRBV5-6
abundance: few
CDR3nt: TGTGCCAGCAGTCTCTACGGGGCCAAAAACATTCAGTACTTC
CDR3aa: CASSLYGAKNIQYF

d_gene: TRBD2
j_gene: TRBJ2-5
v_gene: TRBV7-2
abundance: NA
CDR3nt: TGTGCCAGCAGCCGTAGGGGCCTAGCGGGAGCAGAGACCCAGTACTTC
CDR3aa: CASSRRGLAGAETQYF

d_gene: NA
j_gene: TRBJ1-2
v_gene: TRBV7-9
abundance: NA
CDR3nt: TGTGCCAGCAGCCCCGAGAGGGCCGAGAATAACTATGGCTACACCTTC
CDR3aa: CASSPERAENNYGYTF

d_gene: TRBD1
j_gene: TRBJ1-2
v_gene: TRBV5-1
abundance: NA
CDR3nt: TGCGCCAGCAGCTTGGTCGCAGGGGGCACCTATGGCTACACCTTC
CDR3aa: CASSLVAGGTYGYTF

d_gene: NA
j_gene: TRBJ2-2
v_gene: TRBV19
abundance: NA
CDR3nt: TGTGCCAGTAGTCTTCCATTAGGGGCGACCGGGGAGCTGTTTTTT
CDR3aa: CASSLPLGATGELFF

d_gene: NA
j_gene: TRBJ2-7
v_gene: TRBV28
abundance: NA
CDR3nt: TGTGCCAGCAGTTTCACCCCGGGGTTTTCCTACGAGCAGTACTTC
CDR3aa: CASSFTPGFSYEQYF

d_gene: NA
j_gene: TRBJ2-4
v_gene: TRBV15
abundance: NA
CDR3nt: TGTGCCACCAGCAGAGATCAGGAGGGGCTTCCCAAAAACATTCAGTACTTC
CDR3aa: CATSRDQEGLPKNIQYF

d_gene: NA
j_gene: TRBJ2-7
v_gene: TRBV5-1
abundance: NA
CDR3nt: TGCGCCAGCAGCCTGAGGGACGGGGGACACGAGCAGTACTTC
CDR3aa: CASSLRDGGHEQYF

d_gene: TRBD1
j_gene: TRBJ1-2
v_gene: TRBV7-9
abundance: NA
CDR3nt: TGTTCCAGCAGCTTCATTACCCCTCGGACAGGCAAGAATGGCTACACCTTC
CDR3aa: CSSSFITPRTGKNGYTF

d_gene: TRBD2
j_gene: TRBJ2-1
v_gene: TRBV5-1
abundance: once
CDR3nt: TGCGCCAGCAGCTTCGGGACTAGCGGGAAGCCTAGGGATGAGCAGTTCTTC
CDR3aa: CASSFGTSGKPRDEQFF

d_gene: NA
j_gene: TRBJ1-1
v_gene: TRBV4-1
abundance: NA
CDR3nt: TGCGCCAGCAGCCTAATGTTTCAGAAGAACACTGAAGCTTTCTTT
CDR3aa: CASSLMFQKNTEAFF

d_gene: TRBD2
j_gene: TRBJ2-1
v_gene: TRBV7-3
abundance: NA
CDR3nt: TGTGCCAGCAGCTCACGGCGGGGGGGCCCTTTCTCCCATGAGCAGTTCTTC
CDR3aa: CASSSRRGGPFSHEQFF

d_gene: NA
j_gene: TRBJ2-2
v_gene: TRBV29-1
abundance: NA
CDR3nt: TGCAGCGCCTTTGACAGATACACCGGGGAGCTGTTTTTT
CDR3aa: CSAFDRYTGELFF

d_gene: TRBD1
j_gene: TRBJ2-2
v_gene: TRBV10-3
abundance: NA
CDR3nt: TGTGCCACCGGGGACAGTAACACCGGGGAGCTGTTTTTT
CDR3aa: CATGDSNTGELFF

d_gene: NA
j_gene: TRBJ2-2
v_gene: TRBV13
abundance: NA
CDR3nt: TGTGCCAGCAGCGGGGAGACACCGACCGGGGAGCTGTTTTTT
CDR3aa: CASSGETPTGELFF

d_gene: NA
j_gene: TRBJ2-5
v_gene: TRBV5-4
abundance: NA
CDR3nt: TGTGCCAGCAGCTTGGCCTGGCCGGAGACCCAGTACTTC
CDR3aa: CASSLAWPETQYF

d_gene: NA
j_gene: TRBJ2-1
v_gene: TRBV2
abundance: few
CDR3nt: TGTGCCAGCAGTGAGGTAGGCGTAGGGGATGAGCAGTTCTTC
CDR3aa: CASSEVGVGDEQFF

d_gene: TRBD1
j_gene: TRBJ1-1
v_gene: TRBV4-1
abundance: NA
CDR3nt: TGCGCCAGCAGCCGAGGACAGGGAGGACCGAACACTGAAGCTTTCTTT
CDR3aa: CASSRGQGGPNTEAFF

d_gene: TRBD2
j_gene: TRBJ2-3
v_gene: TRBV7-3
abundance: NA
CDR3nt: TGTGCCAGCAGCCCGGGACTAGTTAGTACAGATACGCAGTATTTT
CDR3aa: CASSPGLVSTDTQYF

d_gene: TRBD1
j_gene: TRBJ2-2
v_gene: TRBV27
abundance: NA
CDR3nt: TGTGCCAGCGGCATCCCGGACAGGGGGGACACCGGGGAGCTGTTTTTT
CDR3aa: CASGIPDRGDTGELFF

d_gene: NA
j_gene: TRBJ2-4
v_gene: TRBV7-2
abundance: NA
CDR3nt: TGTGCCAGCAGCTTATTACGGGGGAACATTCGGTACTTC
CDR3aa: CASSLLRGNIRYF

d_gene: NA
j_gene: TRBJ1-2
v_gene: TRBV5-1
abundance: NA
CDR3nt: TGCGCCAGCAGCTTGGTTACAGACCCTCGTATCCCGTATGGCTACACCTTC
CDR3aa: CASSLVTDPRIPYGYTF

d_gene: TRBD2
j_gene: TRBJ2-7
v_gene: TRBV4-1
abundance: NA
CDR3nt: TGCGCCAGCAGCCCCTCCAGCGGTAGCGGGGGTATCTACGAGCAGTACTTC
CDR3aa: CASSPSSGSGGIYEQYF

d_gene: NA
j_gene: TRBJ1-4
v_gene: TRBV7-9
abundance: NA
CDR3nt: TGTTCCAGCAGCACAGGGTATGACACTAATGAAAAACTGTTTTTT
CDR3aa: CSSSTGYDTNEKLFF

d_gene: NA
j_gene: TRBJ2-6
v_gene: TRBV7-9
abundance: few
CDR3nt: TGTGCCAGCAGTTCAGGGGCCAACGTCCTGACTTTC
CDR3aa: CASSSGANVLTF

d_gene: NA
j_gene: TRBJ2-7
v_gene: TRBV7-9
abundance: few
CDR3nt: TGTGCCAGCAGTGCCGGACAGCCAAAGATCTACGAGCAGTACTTC
CDR3aa: CASSAGQPKIYEQYF

d_gene: TRBD1
j_gene: TRBJ2-1
v_gene: TRBV4-1
abundance: few
CDR3nt: TGCGCCAGCAGCCTCGGACAGGGGGCCGGGGGTGAGCAGTTCTTC
CDR3aa: CASSLGQGAGGEQFF

d_gene: TRBD2
j_gene: TRBJ2-7
v_gene: TRBV5-4
abundance: few
CDR3nt: TGTGCCAGCAGCTCCGCGAGGTTACGCGGGGGGGCCCACGAGCAGTACTTC
CDR3aa: CASSSARLRGGAHEQYF

d_gene: TRBD1
j_gene: TRBJ1-3
v_gene: TRBV28
abundance: NA
CDR3nt: TGTGCCAGCACCGACAGGGGATCCGGAAACACCATATATTTT
CDR3aa: CASTDRGSGNTIYF

d_gene: NA
j_gene: TRBJ2-3
v_gene: TRBV6-4
abundance: few
CDR3nt: TGTGCCAGCAGTGACCACCTAGGCGGCCTCGTGCAGTATTTT
CDR3aa: CASSDHLGGLVQYF